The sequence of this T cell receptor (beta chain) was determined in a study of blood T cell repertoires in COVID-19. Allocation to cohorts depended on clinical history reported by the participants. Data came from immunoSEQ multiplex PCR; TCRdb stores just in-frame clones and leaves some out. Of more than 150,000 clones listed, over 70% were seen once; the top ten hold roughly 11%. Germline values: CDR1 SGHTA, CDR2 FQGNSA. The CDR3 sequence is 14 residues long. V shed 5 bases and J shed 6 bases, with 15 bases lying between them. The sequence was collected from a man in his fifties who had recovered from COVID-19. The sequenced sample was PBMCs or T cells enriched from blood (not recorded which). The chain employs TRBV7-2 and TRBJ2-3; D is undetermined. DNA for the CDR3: TGTGCCAGCAGCGGGTCGTGGGCCGGTGATACGCAGTATTTT. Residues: CASSGSWAGDTQYF.